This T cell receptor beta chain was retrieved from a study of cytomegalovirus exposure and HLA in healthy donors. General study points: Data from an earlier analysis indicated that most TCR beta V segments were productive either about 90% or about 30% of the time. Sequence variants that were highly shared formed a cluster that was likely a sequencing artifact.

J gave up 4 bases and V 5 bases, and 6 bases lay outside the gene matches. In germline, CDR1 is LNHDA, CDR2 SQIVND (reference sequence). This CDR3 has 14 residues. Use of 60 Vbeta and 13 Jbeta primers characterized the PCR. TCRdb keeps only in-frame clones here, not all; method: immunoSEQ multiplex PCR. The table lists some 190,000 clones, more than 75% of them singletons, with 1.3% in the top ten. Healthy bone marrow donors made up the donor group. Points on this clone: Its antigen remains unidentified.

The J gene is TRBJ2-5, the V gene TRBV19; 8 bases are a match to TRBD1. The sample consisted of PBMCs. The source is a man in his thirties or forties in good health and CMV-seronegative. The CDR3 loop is CASSRSGGRETQYF. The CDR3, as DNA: TGTGCCAGTAGTCGATCAGGGGGCCGAGAGACCCAGTACTTC. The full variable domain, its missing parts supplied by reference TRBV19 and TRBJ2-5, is DGGITQSPKYLFRKEGQNVTLSCEQNLNHDAMYWYRQDPGQGLRLIYYSQIVNDFQKGDIAEGYSVSREKKESFPLTVTSAQKNPTAFYLCASSRSGGRETQYFGPGTRLLVL.